This T cell receptor beta chain was retrieved from a study of blood T cells in healthy people across ages. V lost 4 bases, J lost 0 bases, and 16 bases lay in between. This CDR3 spans 15 amino acids. CDR1 and CDR2 from the germline V gene are DFQATT and SNEGSKA (reference sequence). This clonotype was recorded at least ten times. A second PCR of roughly 7 to 11 cycles used a sample-barcoded 5' primer and a J-beta primer mix. TCRdb redid the calling of the 5' RACE reads with MiXCR, one entry per CDR3 protein. Of some 930,000 distinct CDR3 sequences listed, 25% to 30% are singletons. These sequences were also reported in another study, on T cells of mothers and their children.

The clonotype was recovered from a woman aged 40-49 years in good health. The sample was blood. The chain joins TRBV20-1 to TRBJ2-7; D is possibly TRBD2 (6 bases). CDR3 sequence (DNA): TGCAGTGCTACCCTCCAGTTAGCGGCCTCCTACGAGCAGTACTTC. Translated, it gives CSATLQLAASYEQYF.